The 17 T cell receptor beta chains listed next were all sequenced from one sample in a study of shared clonotypes between healthy human individuals. Assay used: immunoSEQ multiplex PCR; TCRdb lists only in-frame clones, some missing. The sample lists roughly 1,800,000 clones; about 95% were seen once. CD45RO negativity and positive selection for CCR7 defined naive CD8 cells, a population that excluded terminally differentiated effector memory CD45RA+ cells. Sample: naive CD8+ T cells sorted from blood. These receptors came from a man between 18 and 29 years old in good health.

The chain joins TRBV9 to TRBJ1-4; D perhaps matches TRBD1 (5 bases). CDR1 is SGDLS and CDR2 is YYNGEE in the germline V gene. CDR3 size: 15 residues. The V and J ends lost 0 bases and 8 bases respectively, with 14 bases between them. The CDR3 nucleotides read TGTGCCAGCAGCGTAGGTGAGGGGCCATGGGAAAAACTGTTTTTT. It translates to CASSVGEGPWEKLFF.

This clone is a singleton in its sample. This chain uses TRBV19 with TRBJ1-5; TRBD1 aligns across 8 bases. V shed 6 bases and J 10 bases; nucleotides not matched to a gene: 14. The V gene's germline CDR1 is LNHDA and CDR2 SQIVND (reference sequence). The CDR3 sequence is 15 residues long. The DNA of the CDR3 is TGTGCCAGTAGACCCGACCCTGGGACAGGCGGACCCCAGCATTTT. This gives the protein CASRPDPGTGGPQHF.

The V call is TRBV4-1, the J call TRBJ1-4; unclear D gene. V lost 4 bases and J 4 bases, leaving 25 bases between the germline ends. CDR3 length: 19 residues. Germline CDR1 reads MGHRA; CDR2 reads YSYEKL. The CDR3, as DNA: TGCGCCAGCAGCCTCTACTACCCCCTGGATGGCGGCCTTAATGAAAAACTGTTTTTT. It translates to CASSLYYPLDGGLNEKLFF.

The chain recombines TRBV11-3 with TRBJ2-5; no clear D. Trimming pared 2 bases from V and 3 bases from J, leaving 10 bases between. From germline, CDR1 is SGHNT and CDR2 YENEEA. This CDR3 contains 14 residues. In nucleotides, the CDR3 is TGTGCCAGCAGCTTATATGACGGAGAAGAGACCCAGTACTTC. Protein: CASSLYDGEETQYF.

The chain is built from TRBV7-8 and TRBJ2-1, with D tentatively TRBD1 (5 bases). CDR3 size: 16 residues. The germline CDR1 and CDR2 sequences are SGHVS and FQNEAQ. Deletions cut 4 bases from V and 0 bases from J, with 13 bases between. CDR3 in amino acids: CASSSIQASSYNEQFF. For the CDR3, the DNA is TGTGCCAGCAGCTCCATACAGGCGAGCTCCTACAATGAGCAGTTCTTC.

This chain links TRBV5-6 with TRBJ2-5, with D possibly being TRBD1 (6 bases). V lost 1 base and J 5 bases, leaving 12 bases between the germline ends. From germline, CDR1 is SGHDT and CDR2 YYEEEE. The CDR3 is made up of 14 amino acids. The CDR3 sequence is CASSLWTEVETQYF. The CDR3 DNA follows: TGTGCCAGCAGCTTGTGGACAGAGGTGGAGACCCAGTACTTC.

The gene calls are TRBV23-1 and TRBJ1-5; D possibly corresponds to TRBD1 (6 bases). TRBV23-1 carries the ORF label, with uncertain function. V lost 7 bases and J lost 4, with 14 bases in between. The CDR3 length is 14 residues. This chain's CDR3 is CASTNRVGNQPQHF. In nucleotides, the CDR3 is TGCGCCAGCACCAACAGGGTAGGGAATCAGCCCCAGCATTTT.

The chain carries TRBV7-3 and TRBJ1-6; D is undetermined. The V end was cut by 1 base, the J end by 9 bases, with 7 bases between. Germline CDR1 SGHTA, CDR2 FQGTGA. The CDR3 extends over 13 amino acids. As DNA, the CDR3 is TGTGCCAGCAGCTTAAGTCTGGGTTCACCCCTCCACTTT. This codes for CASSLSLGSPLHF.

The CDR3: CASSQAVPDYEQYF. In nucleotides, the CDR3 is TGTGCCAGCAGCCAAGCGGTTCCGGATTACGAGCAGTACTTC. This rearrangement joins TRBV14 to TRBJ2-7, with D unresolved. Trimming took 1 base from V and 4 from J, leaving 11 bases between them. CDR3 length: 14 amino acids. Germline V gene lookup returns CDR1 SGHDN and CDR2 FVKESK. Variable domain in full (rest from reference TRBV14 and TRBJ2-7): EAGVTQFPSHSVIEKGQTVTLRCDPISGHDNLYWYRRVMGKEIKFLLHFVKESKQDESGMPNNRFLAERTGGTYSTLKVQPAELEDSGVYFCASSQAVPDYEQYFGPGTRLTVT.

V usage is TRBV13 and J usage is TRBJ2-7; D unclear. V was cut by 2 bases and J by 2 bases, with 13 bases left in between. This CDR3 spans 15 amino acids. Germline V gene sequence: CDR1 PRHDT, CDR2 FYEKMQ (reference sequence). The CDR3 reads CASSLWADPTYEQYF. The CDR3 region has the DNA TGTGCCAGCAGCTTATGGGCAGACCCTACCTACGAGCAGTACTTC.

The chain carries TRBV6-6 and TRBJ1-1; the match to TRBD1 covers 8 bases. Germline V CDR1 and CDR2: MNHNY, SVGAGI (reference sequence). The CDR3 totals 15 residues. Losses at the gene ends were 4 bases for V and 0 bases for J; bases not matched to a gene: 4. The CDR3 loop is CASSSPDRVNTEAFF. Here the CDR3 DNA reads TGTGCCAGCAGTTCCCCGGACAGGGTGAACACTGAAGCTTTCTTT.

The rearrangement joins TRBV7-2 to TRBJ2-2; no firm D call. Trimming stripped 5 bases from V and 3 bases from J, with 4 bases between. The germline V gene encodes CDR1 SGHTA and CDR2 FQGNSA. There are 12 residues in the CDR3. Here the CDR3 DNA reads TGTGCCAGCAGCCGAGACACCGGGGAGCTGTTTTTT. Translation gives CASSRDTGELFF.

As to this clone: Other DNA sequences in this sample translate to the same CDR3. The CDR3: CASSLRTSGGGEQFF. The CDR3 DNA reads as TGTGCCAGCAGTCTCCGGACTAGCGGGGGTGGGGAGCAGTTCTTC. The chain uses TRBV27 and TRBJ2-1, with 13 bases identical to TRBD2. V lost 5 bases and J lost 10; bases outside the gene matches: 8. This CDR3 has 15 amino acids. Germline V CDR1 and CDR2: MNHEY, SMNVEV (reference sequence).

The chain recombines TRBV11-2 with TRBJ2-5, with D perhaps being TRBD1 or TRBD2 (6 bases each). This CDR3 has 15 amino acids. Germline V gene data show CDR1 as SGHAT and CDR2 as FQNNGV. V lost 2 bases and J lost 2, with 12 bases in between. In DNA form, the CDR3 reads TGTGCCAGCAGCTTATCCCCGGGGGCTCAAGAGACCCAGTACTTC. Encoded protein: CASSLSPGAQETQYF.

The chain links TRBV6-5 to TRBJ1-2, with TRBD1 as a possible D gene (5 bases). Per germline, CDR1 MNHEY and CDR2 SVGAGI. This CDR3 has 15 residues. The V gene lost 0 bases and the J gene lost 4 bases, with 12 bases spanning the gap. This chain's CDR3 is CASSYSTGQLYGYTF. Written as DNA, the CDR3 is TGTGCCAGCAGTTACTCGACCGGACAACTCTATGGCTACACCTTC.

This chain links TRBV4-1 with TRBJ2-7; 8 bases match TRBD1. The germline gives CDR1 MGHRA, CDR2 YSYEKL. V shed 3 bases and J 6 bases; nucleotides not matched to a gene: 7. CDR3 length equals 14 residues. This CDR3 is CASSQSGQVTEQYF. The CDR3, as DNA: TGCGCCAGCAGCCAGTCGGGACAGGTGACCGAGCAGTACTTC.

The chain recombines TRBV7-9 with TRBJ2-5; 8 positions agree with TRBD2. Looked up from germline, CDR1 is SEHNR and CDR2 is FQNEAQ (reference sequence). The V segment lost 1 base and the J segment 3 bases; nucleotides outside the gene matches: 4. The CDR3 totals 15 residues. This CDR3 is CASSLGGRIEETQYF. CDR3 in DNA: TGTGCCAGCAGCTTAGGCGGGAGGATTGAAGAGACCCAGTACTTC.